The next 27 T cell receptor beta chains were all read from a single sample in a study of metastatic and nonmetastatic thyroid tumors (dated by TCRdb to about 2020). Libraries were built with PCR. TCRdb names Illumina HiSeq 4000 as the instrument used. Through fastp at Q25 and MiXCR, TCRdb rebuilt clones from the public reads, retaining in-frame beta chains. Across this sample there are 20,000 or so clones, with around 23% seen only once. The ten largest account for 71% of the sample. No treatment had been received by any patient before thyroid surgery. Sequenced: blood. These receptors originate from a male donor with papillary thyroid cancer or a benign thyroid nodule (not recorded which). Some clones in this sample may be carry-over from other donors' samples.

The CDR3 nucleotides read TGTGCCACCAGTGATCGAACTAGCCGACAAGGGAGGAATGAGCAGTTCTTC. This gives the protein CATSDRTSRQGRNEQFF. The V and J genes are TRBV24-1 and TRBJ2-1, with D possibly matching TRBD2 (6 bases). Between the trimmed V and J ends, which lost 3 bases and 7 bases, there was a span of 21 bases. The CDR3 covers 17 residues. Germline loops: CDR1 KGHDR, CDR2 SFDVKD.

In its sample, this clone was seen once. The rearrangement joins TRBV11-3 to TRBJ2-7; TRBD1 aligns across 7 bases. Unmatched junction bases numbered 8, after V lost 5 bases and J lost 4 bases. This CDR3 comprises 14 residues. Germline CDR1 is SGHNT and CDR2 is YENEEA. The CDR3 spells CASSKERGRYEQYF. CDR3 in DNA: TGTGCCAGCAGCAAGGAAAGGGGGCGTTACGAGCAGTACTTC.

This clone was seen more than once but under ten times. The rearrangement joins TRBV12-3 or TRBV12-4 to TRBJ2-2; D not resolved. The V end lost 7 bases, the J end lost 6 bases, and 9 bases lay between the germline ends. CDR3 length: 12 residues. The CDR3 spells CASTPGAGELFF. The CDR3 nucleotides are TGTGCCAGCACCCCAGGCGCCGGGGAGCTGTTTTTT.

This clone has ten or more counts. The chain has TRBV9 and TRBJ2-2, with a tentative D call TRBD2 (6 bases). Trimming stripped 3 bases from V and 6 bases from J, with 15 bases between. The CDR3 totals 15 residues. Germline V gene sequence: CDR1 SGDLS, CDR2 YYNGEE. CDR3 nucleotide sequence: TGTGCCAGCAGCGCGAGGAGGGCCCTGGCCGGGGAGCTGTTTTTT. It codes for CASSARRALAGELFF.

The rearrangement joins TRBV5-1 to TRBJ2-2; D gene unclear. CDR3 size: 14 residues. CDR1 and CDR2 from the germline V gene are SGHRS and YFSETQ. The ends were cut back, 0 bases at V and 1 base at J, with 4 bases in the middle. Written as DNA, the CDR3 is TGCGCCAGCAGCTTGGGGAGGAACACCGGGGAGCTGTTTTTT. Residues: CASSLGRNTGELFF.

This clone was recorded many times. The rearrangement joins TRBV2 to TRBJ1-1; 7 nucleotides line up with TRBD1. The CDR3 runs to 13 residues. Looked up from germline, CDR1 is SNHLY and CDR2 is FYNNEI. J lost 5 bases, V lost 8 bases, and 8 bases had no gene match. CDR3 sequence: CASERQGATEAFF. CDR3 DNA sequence: TGTGCCAGCGAACGACAGGGAGCTACTGAAGCTTTCTTT.

The genes are TRBV11-2 and TRBJ2-2; D is possibly TRBD2 (5 bases). Trimming shortened V by 6 bases and J by 3 bases, and 23 bases separated the two germline ends. The CDR3 runs 18 residues. Germline V gene data show CDR1 as SGHAT and CDR2 as FQNNGV. CDR3 amino acids: CASSLRYSRTQDTGELFF. Here the CDR3 DNA reads TGTGCCAGCAGTCTTAGGTATTCACGGACTCAAGACACCGGGGAGCTGTTTTTT.

This clone showed up just a few times. The genes are TRBV2 and TRBJ1-6, with 7 nucleotides matching TRBD1. Germline V gives CDR1 SNHLY, CDR2 FYNNEI. Trimming took 6 bases from V and 10 from J; bases not matched to a gene: 3. The CDR3 is 12 amino acids. The CDR3 reads CASSQGGSPLHF. Here the CDR3 DNA reads TGTGCCAGCAGCCAGGGGGGCTCACCCCTCCACTTT.

This chain connects TRBV10-2 to TRBJ1-1; D is possibly TRBD1 (6 bases). Deletions cut 7 bases from V and 5 bases from J, with 17 bases between. This CDR3 has 14 residues. Germline V gene sequence: CDR1 WSHSY, CDR2 SAAADI. CDR3 region: CASTDIDRPTEAFF. Written as DNA, the CDR3 is TGCGCCAGCACCGATATCGACAGGCCTACTGAAGCTTTCTTT.

The rearrangement links TRBV6-1 to TRBJ2-3; D gene uncertain. The CDR3 sequence is 13 residues long. Trimming pared 5 bases from V and 0 bases from J, leaving 6 bases between. Germline-derived CDR1 and CDR2 are MNHNS and SASEGT. The CDR3 DNA reads as TGTGCCAGCAGTTTGACTAGCACAGATACGCAGTATTTT. Translation: CASSLTSTDTQYF.

This clone rates as medium-sized. This sequence joins TRBV6-4 and TRBJ2-3, with D possibly matching TRBD2 (5 bases). The CDR3 has 15 residues. CDR1 MRHNA and CDR2 SNTAGT come from the germline V gene. Trimming took 3 bases from V and 0 from J, leaving 10 bases between them. The CDR3 sequence: CASSEGGHSTDTQYF. The CDR3 DNA reads as TGTGCCAGCAGTGAAGGCGGGCACAGCACAGATACGCAGTATTTT.

The chain uses TRBV27 and TRBJ2-2; D unclear. Trimming left V 2 bases short and J 5 bases short, with 15 bases between. From germline, CDR1 is MNHEY and CDR2 SMNVEV (reference sequence). This CDR3 comprises 16 residues. CDR3 DNA: TGTGCCAGCAGTTTACGCCTCCCTCATAGGACCGGGGAGCTGTTTTTT. Residues: CASSLRLPHRTGELFF.

This clone was counted only a few times. The chain carries TRBV6-2 or TRBV6-3 and TRBJ1-6; D may be TRBD1 (5 bases). CDR3 length equals 15 residues. Per germline, CDR1 MNHEY and CDR2 SVGEGT. V dropped 2 bases and J dropped 11 bases, with 16 bases sitting between them. CDR3 nucleotides: TGTGCCAGCAGTTACCTCGGGCACGGGGGGACACCCCTCCACTTT. As protein: CASSYLGHGGTPLHF.

This clone occurred many times. The chain recombines TRBV6-5 with TRBJ2-7; D might be TRBD1 (6 bases). Trimming stripped 0 bases from V and 2 bases from J, with 11 bases between. This CDR3 is built from 15 residues. Germline V gene data show CDR1 as MNHEY and CDR2 as SVGAGI. CDR3 nucleotides: TGTGCCAGCAGTTACTCGGGTGGACAGCCCTACGAGCAGTACTTC. As protein: CASSYSGGQPYEQYF.

This clone was seen many times. V and J are TRBV28 and TRBJ1-2; D may be TRBD1 (6 bases). Trimming left V 9 bases short and J 4 bases short, with 15 bases between. CDR1 and CDR2 (germline): MDHEN, SYDVKM. The CDR3 has 13 residues. The CDR3 loop is CASQLAGAYGYTF. The CDR3 nucleotides are TGTGCCAGTCAACTTGCGGGGGCCTATGGCTACACCTTC.

At least ten counts were recorded for this clone. V usage is TRBV11-2 and J usage is TRBJ2-3; 7 nucleotides match TRBD2. The CDR3 runs 16 residues. The germline V gene has CDR1 SGHAT and CDR2 FQNNGV. Germline trimming cut 3 bases from V and 2 bases from J; bases unmatched to any gene: 8. Written as DNA, the CDR3 is TGTGCCAGCAGCTTTAGGTCTAGCGGCTTCACAGATACGCAGTATTTT. It yields the protein CASSFRSSGFTDTQYF.

This clone came up many times. The genes are TRBV6-1 and TRBJ1-4; TRBD1 is a possible D gene (6 bases). V gave up 6 bases and J gave up 6 bases, with 8 bases separating them. CDR1 is MNHNS and CDR2 is SASEGT in the germline V gene. The CDR3 has 12 amino acids. CDR3 DNA sequence: TGTGCCAGCAGACAGGGCTATGAAAAACTGTTTTTT. It encodes CASRQGYEKLFF.

On this clone: A much larger clone differs from this one at a single base, so this may be a read error. The gene calls are TRBV7-6 and TRBJ2-1; D is unclear. Germline V CDR1 and CDR2: SGHVS, FNYEAQ. The CDR3 consists of 18 residues. V dropped 1 base and J dropped 0 bases, with 16 bases sitting between them. CDR3 in amino acids: CASSLGPIPSSSYNEQFF. The CDR3 nucleotides read TGTGCCAGCAGCTTAGGGCCTATCCCATCGAGCTCCTACAATGAGCAGTTCTTC.

Regarding this clone: It may be a read error: a sequence one base away is much more abundant. This sequence joins TRBV6-4 and TRBJ2-3; no definite D call. The CDR3 totals 15 residues. V lost 0 bases and J 4 bases, leaving 11 bases between the germline ends. Germline CDR1 MRHNA, CDR2 SNTAGT. DNA for the CDR3: TGTGCCAGCAGTGACTCTAGTGGGAACGCAGATACGCAGTATTTT. Protein: CASSDSSGNADTQYF.

This clone has a handful of counts. This may be a read error, as it is one base from a much larger clone. V usage is TRBV6-1 and J usage is TRBJ1-1, with 8 bases that match TRBD1. CDR1 MNHNS and CDR2 SASEGT come from the germline V gene. The junction had 9 bases not matched to a gene; V was cut back by 8 bases and J by 1 base. The CDR3 extends over 15 amino acids. CDR3 sequence reads: CASAHSGGRNTEAFF. The CDR3 DNA reads TGTGCCAGCGCCCATTCAGGGGGCAGGAACACTGAAGCTTTCTTT.

On this clone itself: The junction differs from germline at one of its ends, possibly a read error. J is TRBJ2-1 and V is TRBV6-1, with 9 positions matching TRBD2. The V gene's germline CDR1 is MNHNS and CDR2 SASEGT. CDR3 size: 14 residues. As DNA, the CDR3 is TGTGCCAACAGTGAACATAGCGGGAGTGATGAGCAGTTCTTC. Its translation is CANSEHSGSDEQFF.

This clone appeared many times. The chain combines TRBV25-1 with TRBJ2-5, with unresolved D. Germline values: CDR1 MGHDK, CDR2 SYGVNS. V was clipped by 2 bases and J by 1 base, with 2 bases between them. The CDR3 has 12 residues. CDR3 in amino acids: CASSEPQETQYF. The CDR3 nucleotides read TGTGCCAGCAGTGAACCCCAAGAGACCCAGTACTTC.

V is TRBV6-1 and J is TRBJ1-5, with D maybe TRBD1 (5 bases). The V gene lost 4 bases and the J gene lost 3 bases, with 16 bases spanning the gap. Germline V CDR1 and CDR2: MNHNS, SASEGT. This CDR3 comprises 16 residues. The CDR3 region has the DNA TGTGCCAGCAGTGGGAGACGGGGGGGATCCAATCAGCCCCAGCATTTT. Protein sequence: CASSGRRGGSNQPQHF.

V gene TRBV7-2 combines with J gene TRBJ2-1; 12 nucleotides line up with TRBD2. The junction had 3 bases not matched to a gene; V was cut back by 5 bases and J by 7 bases. The length of the CDR3 is 14 residues. Germline V gene data show CDR1 as SGHTA and CDR2 as FQGNSA. In DNA form, the CDR3 reads TGTGCCAGCAGCCTCGGACTAGCGGGGAATGAGCAGTTCTTC. Amino acids: CASSLGLAGNEQFF.

Turning to this clone: The final CDR3 position lacks the conserved phenylalanine or tryptophan, pointing to a likely read error. The DNA is omitted, as the CDR3 cannot be located on it reliably, and the CDR3 follows TCRdb's listing. The chain is built from TRBV24-1 and TRBJ1-2. CDR1 and CDR2 from the germline V gene are KGHDR and SFDVKD. The CDR3 is 13 residues long, counting both termini. This chain's CDR3 is CATSDLQDMVYAL.

This chain links TRBV6-1 with TRBJ1-5; TRBD1 matches 7 bases. The CDR3 sequence is 14 residues long. V gave up 5 bases and J gave up 2 bases; unmatched junction bases: 3. Germline assignment: CDR1 MNHNS and CDR2 SASEGT. CDR3: CASSPDRGNQPQHF. The CDR3 DNA follows: TGTGCCAGCAGTCCCGACAGGGGCAATCAGCCCCAGCATTTT.

This clone was counted ten times or more. The chain carries TRBV28 and TRBJ2-3, with TRBD2 matching over 9 bases. Germline CDR1 and CDR2: MDHEN and SYDVKM. The CDR3 spans 15 residues. V was pared by 5 bases and J by 2 bases, with 5 bases of the junction left unmatched. CDR3 DNA: TGTGCCAGCAGTAGACTAGCGGAGGACACAGATACGCAGTATTTT. It translates to CASSRLAEDTDTQYF.